The rows below give T cell receptor beta chains drawn from one sample of a study of blood T cells in healthy people across ages. TCRdb re-called the 5' RACE reads through MiXCR, storing one row per CDR3 protein. The table has 1.5 million to 1.8 million distinct CDR3 sequences, 40% to 45% seen once; the top ten hold 4%. Sequencing was done on a sample of blood. These receptors were collected from a young woman in good health. Each CDR3 is given with its conserved first and last residue. A D gene is named only where the DNA matches it firmly. The size entry is marked missing in some rows and otherwise reads once, few, many or a size class.

TRBV20-1	TRBD2	TRBJ2-4	NA	CSARGLAGGQAKNIQYF	TGCAGTGCTAGAGGGCTAGCGGGGGGGCAAGCCAAAAACATTCAGTACTTC
TRBV28	TRBD2	TRBJ2-7	NA	CASSLLFPREGRYEQYF	TGTGCCAGCAGTTTATTATTCCCTCGGGAGGGTCGCTACGAGCAGTACTTC
TRBV11-2	NA	TRBJ2-7	NA	CASSLVFRAAYEQYF	TGTGCCAGCAGCTTAGTTTTCAGGGCAGCCTACGAGCAGTACTTC
TRBV3-1	NA	TRBJ2-1	once	CASSQEKGVQSSYNEQFF	TGTGCCAGCAGCCAAGAGAAGGGGGTCCAGAGCTCCTACAATGAGCAGTTCTTC
TRBV2	TRBD1	TRBJ2-7	once	CASSGDRADYEQYF	TGTGCCAGCAGTGGGGACAGGGCGGACTACGAGCAGTACTTC
TRBV6-2/TRBV6-3	NA	TRBJ1-4	once	CASSYSGSGNEKLFF	TGTGCCAGCAGTTACTCCGGTTCGGGGAATGAAAAACTGTTTTTT
TRBV6-2/TRBV6-3	TRBD1	TRBJ2-3	NA	CASSYRRTGTTDTQYF	TGTGCCAGCAGTTACCGACGGACAGGGACCACAGATACGCAGTATTTT
TRBV29-1	TRBD1	TRBJ1-3	few	CSVEPQGSSGNTIYF	TGCAGCGTTGAACCACAGGGGAGCTCTGGAAACACCATATATTTT
TRBV3-1	TRBD1	TRBJ1-1	NA	CASSHQGARNTEAFF	TGTGCCAGCAGCCATCAGGGGGCGCGGAACACTGAAGCTTTCTTT
TRBV3-1	NA	TRBJ2-7	few	CASSQQSSYEQYF	TGTGCCAGCAGCCAGCAAAGCTCCTACGAGCAGTACTTC
TRBV9	TRBD2	TRBJ2-6	NA	CASSVAPSGSSGANVLNF	TGTGCCAGCAGCGTAGCTCCTAGCGGGAGCTCTGGGGCCAACGTCCTGAATTTC
TRBV11-2	NA	TRBJ1-6	NA	CASSLHIYSNNSPLHF	TGTGCCAGCAGCCTACACATATACTCGAATAATTCACCCCTCCACTTT
TRBV20-1	TRBD2	TRBJ2-1	few	CSARVALAGNEQFF	TGCAGTGCTAGAGTGGCGCTAGCGGGGAATGAGCAGTTCTTC
TRBV6-5	NA	TRBJ1-2	few	CASSYVGDGYTF	TGTGCCAGCAGTTATGTGGGAGATGGCTACACCTTC
TRBV20-1	TRBD2	TRBJ2-5	many	CSAKSAGDVKETQYF	TGCAGTGCTAAATCAGCGGGAGACGTAAAGGAGACCCAGTACTTC
TRBV20-1	TRBD2	TRBJ2-1	many	CSAVTSGSWGNEQFF	TGCAGTGCCGTGACTAGCGGGAGTTGGGGAAATGAGCAGTTCTTC
TRBV28	NA	TRBJ2-3	few	CASSYGALQSFSTDTQYF	TGTGCCAGCAGTTATGGGGCGCTCCAAAGCTTCAGCACAGATACGCAGTATTTT
TRBV5-1	NA	TRBJ2-3	NA	CASSLNSIGNTQYF	TGCGCCAGCAGCTTAAACTCTATAGGGAATACGCAGTATTTT
TRBV9	NA	TRBJ2-5	once	CASSPPSRPQETQYF	TGTGCCAGCAGCCCCCCCTCGCGGCCTCAAGAGACCCAGTACTTC
TRBV6-2/TRBV6-3	TRBD2	TRBJ2-1	NA	CASSYSSSGGVNEQFF	TGTGCCAGCAGTTATTCTTCTAGCGGGGGGGTCAATGAGCAGTTCTTC
TRBV14	NA	TRBJ2-3	NA	CASSQNTGNAQYF	TGTGCCAGCAGCCAGAATACAGGGAATGCGCAGTATTTT
TRBV12-3/TRBV12-4	NA	TRBJ1-2	few	CASSSYGHDYGYTF	TGTGCCAGCAGCTCATACGGACACGACTATGGCTACACCTTC
TRBV5-6	NA	TRBJ1-2	few	CASSLKWINYGYTF	TGTGCCAGCAGCTTGAAGTGGATAAACTATGGCTACACCTTC
TRBV2	TRBD1	TRBJ2-3	few	CASSRDSSFTDTQYF	TGTGCCAGCAGCCGGGACAGCTCATTCACAGATACGCAGTATTTT
TRBV11-2	NA	TRBJ2-7	NA	CATALVPRQNSYEQYF	TGTGCCACCGCTCTAGTCCCCAGACAGAACTCCTACGAGCAGTACTTC
TRBV7-2	NA	TRBJ2-5	few	CASSLDGTRKTQYF	TGTGCCAGCAGCTTAGACGGGACTCGTAAGACCCAGTACTTC
TRBV7-2	NA	TRBJ1-5	NA	CASSFLRQSNQPQHF	TGTGCCAGCAGCTTCTTGAGACAGAGCAATCAGCCCCAGCATTTT
TRBV7-9	NA	TRBJ1-1	few	CATRLGTEAFF	TGTGCCACCAGGCTGGGCACTGAAGCTTTCTTT
TRBV6-5	NA	TRBJ2-7	NA	CASSYSSVTRGRPYEQYF	TGTGCCAGCAGTTACTCATCCGTGACCAGGGGTAGGCCCTACGAGCAGTACTTC
TRBV7-9	NA	TRBJ1-2	NA	CASSTTDSTSPHFYGYTF	TGTGCCAGCAGCACTACAGATAGCACGTCACCCCACTTCTATGGCTACACCTTC
TRBV12-3/TRBV12-4	NA	TRBJ2-7	NA	CASSKGRRLVNTYEQYF	TGTGCCAGCTCGAAGGGTCGGCGACTAGTGAACACCTACGAGCAGTACTTC
TRBV28	TRBD1	TRBJ1-1	NA	CASTDRGNTEAFF	TGTGCCAGCACGGACAGGGGGAACACTGAAGCTTTCTTT
TRBV6-2/TRBV6-3	NA	TRBJ2-3	NA	CASRLMADTQYF	TGTGCCAGCAGGTTAATGGCAGATACGCAGTATTTT
TRBV6-2/TRBV6-3	NA	TRBJ1-6	NA	CASSFRQVGDNSPLHF	TGTGCCAGCAGTTTTCGACAGGTGGGAGATAATTCACCCCTCCACTTT
TRBV25-1	NA	TRBJ1-4	NA	CASNGGSEEKLFF	TGTGCCAGCAACGGGGGGTCTGAGGAAAAACTGTTTTTT
TRBV9	NA	TRBJ2-2	NA	CASSPAWYTGELFF	TGTGCCAGCAGCCCCGCGTGGTACACCGGGGAGCTGTTTTTT
TRBV5-5	NA	TRBJ1-4	many	CASSLIGSSLELFF	TGTGCCAGCAGCTTGATCGGGTCGTCACTAGAACTGTTTTTT
TRBV6-2/TRBV6-3	NA	TRBJ2-3	NA	CASSYFGVGAGTQYF	TGTGCCAGCAGTTACTTCGGAGTGGGGGCCGGTACGCAGTATTTT
TRBV6-2/TRBV6-3	NA	TRBJ2-3	few	CASSRRTSTDTQYF	TGTGCCAGCAGCAGGCGGACGAGCACAGATACGCAGTATTTT
TRBV5-1	TRBD2	TRBJ2-1	NA	CASSSARGTSGGSYNEQFF	TGCGCCAGCAGCTCCGCCCGCGGGACTAGCGGGGGTTCCTACAATGAGCAGTTCTTC
TRBV3-1	TRBD2	TRBJ2-3	NA	CASSARGTSGRQDTQYF	TGTGCCAGCAGTGCGAGGGGGACTAGCGGAAGGCAAGATACGCAGTATTTT